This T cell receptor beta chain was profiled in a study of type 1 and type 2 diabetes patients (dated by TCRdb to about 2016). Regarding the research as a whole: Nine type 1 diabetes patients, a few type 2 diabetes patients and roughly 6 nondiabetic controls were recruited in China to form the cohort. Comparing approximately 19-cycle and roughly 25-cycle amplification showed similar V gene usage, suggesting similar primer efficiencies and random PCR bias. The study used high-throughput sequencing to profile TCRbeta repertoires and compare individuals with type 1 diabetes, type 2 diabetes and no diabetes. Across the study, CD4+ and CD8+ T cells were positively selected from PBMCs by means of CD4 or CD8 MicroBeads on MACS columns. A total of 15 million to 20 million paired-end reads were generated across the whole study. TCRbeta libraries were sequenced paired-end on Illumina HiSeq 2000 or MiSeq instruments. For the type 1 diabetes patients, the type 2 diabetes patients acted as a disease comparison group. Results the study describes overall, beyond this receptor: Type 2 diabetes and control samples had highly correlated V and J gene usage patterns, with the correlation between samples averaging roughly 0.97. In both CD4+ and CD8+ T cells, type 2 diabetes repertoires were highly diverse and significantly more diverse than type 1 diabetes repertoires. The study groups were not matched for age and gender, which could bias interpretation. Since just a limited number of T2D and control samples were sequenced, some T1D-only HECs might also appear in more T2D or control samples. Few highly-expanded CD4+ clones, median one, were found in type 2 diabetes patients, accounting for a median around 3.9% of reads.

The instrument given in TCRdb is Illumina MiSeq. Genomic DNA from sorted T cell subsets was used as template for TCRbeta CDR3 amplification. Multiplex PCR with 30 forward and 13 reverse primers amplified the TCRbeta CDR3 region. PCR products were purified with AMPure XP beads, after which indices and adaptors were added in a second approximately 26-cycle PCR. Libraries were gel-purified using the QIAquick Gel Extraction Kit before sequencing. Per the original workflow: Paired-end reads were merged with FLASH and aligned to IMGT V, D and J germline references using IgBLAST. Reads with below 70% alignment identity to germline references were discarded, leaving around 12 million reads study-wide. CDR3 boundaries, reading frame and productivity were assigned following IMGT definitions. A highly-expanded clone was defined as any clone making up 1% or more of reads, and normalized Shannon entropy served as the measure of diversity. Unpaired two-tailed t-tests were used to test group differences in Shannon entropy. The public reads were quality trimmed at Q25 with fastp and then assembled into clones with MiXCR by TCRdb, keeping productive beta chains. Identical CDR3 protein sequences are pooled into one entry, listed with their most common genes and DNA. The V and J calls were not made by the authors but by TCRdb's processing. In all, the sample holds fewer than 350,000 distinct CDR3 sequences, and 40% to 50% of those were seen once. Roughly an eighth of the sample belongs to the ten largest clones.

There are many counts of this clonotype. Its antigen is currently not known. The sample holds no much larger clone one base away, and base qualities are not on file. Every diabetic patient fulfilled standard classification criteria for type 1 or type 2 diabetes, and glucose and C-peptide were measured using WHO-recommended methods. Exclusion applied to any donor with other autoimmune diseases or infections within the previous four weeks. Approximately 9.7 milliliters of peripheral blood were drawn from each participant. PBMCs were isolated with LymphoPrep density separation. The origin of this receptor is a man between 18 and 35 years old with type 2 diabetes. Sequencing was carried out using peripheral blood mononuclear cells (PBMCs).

The CDR3: CASRANTGELFF. Here is the DNA: TGTGCCAGCAGGGCGAACACCGGGGAGCTGTTTTTT. Here the chain combines TRBV7-3 and TRBJ2-2; no confident D gene assignment can be made. As encoded in the germline V gene, CDR1 is SGHTA while CDR2 is FQGTGA. At the junction V is shortened by 6 bases and J by 0 bases, with 2 bases in between. There are 12 amino acids in the CDR3, from cysteine to phenylalanine inclusive. The only DNA kept is the CDR3, 36 bases in frame from the first base.